Listed below are T cell receptor beta chains from one sample, sequenced in a study of blood T cell repertoires in COVID-19. TCRdb's copy holds only in-frame clones and misses some; the assay was immunoSEQ multiplex PCR. The profile shows some 77,000 clones, 90% of them singletons. Sequenced: peripheral blood. The receptors derive from an elderly woman with active or convalescent COVID-19. Both conserved end residues are part of each CDR3. D genes are given only for firm matches. The size field is filled for only some rows; it gives once, few, many or a size class.

clone size: NA
J gene: TRBJ2-3
D gene: NA
V gene: TRBV25-1
CDR3 protein: CASSENLAATQYF
CDR3 DNA: TGTGCCAGCAGTGAAAATTTAGCGGCCACGCAGTATTTT

clone size: NA
J gene: TRBJ1-1
D gene: NA
V gene: TRBV7-9
CDR3 protein: CASSLGAVANTEAFF
CDR3 DNA: TGTGCCAGCAGCTTAGGGGCAGTCGCGAACACTGAAGCTTTCTTT

clone size: once
J gene: TRBJ1-5
D gene: TRBD1
V gene: TRBV2
CDR3 protein: CASSPDRDNQPQHF
CDR3 DNA: TGTGCCAGCAGTCCGGACAGGGACAATCAGCCCCAGCATTTT

clone size: NA
J gene: TRBJ2-7
D gene: NA
V gene: TRBV6-2/TRBV6-3
CDR3 protein: CASSYSLASDYEQYF
CDR3 DNA: TGTGCCAGCAGTTACTCCCTAGCATCCGACTACGAGCAGTACTTC

clone size: NA
J gene: TRBJ2-1
D gene: TRBD2
V gene: TRBV5-1
CDR3 protein: CASSHNSGRPYNEQFF
CDR3 DNA: TGCGCCAGCAGCCATAATAGCGGGAGGCCCTACAATGAGCAGTTCTTC

clone size: NA
J gene: TRBJ2-1
D gene: TRBD2
V gene: TRBV7-6
CDR3 protein: CASSLRPTGTSSPSSYNEQFF
CDR3 DNA: TGTGCCAGCAGCTTACGCCCAACCGGGACTAGCTCCCCGAGCTCCTACAATGAGCAGTTCTTC

clone size: NA
J gene: TRBJ2-1
D gene: TRBD2
V gene: TRBV7-3
CDR3 protein: CASRAGTSGRQGTDEQFF
CDR3 DNA: TGTGCCAGCAGGGCCGGGACTAGCGGGAGGCAAGGGACGGATGAGCAGTTCTTC

clone size: NA
J gene: TRBJ2-4
D gene: TRBD1
V gene: TRBV7-2
CDR3 protein: CASSLGGTGFRDIQYF
CDR3 DNA: TGTGCCAGCAGCTTAGGCGGGACAGGATTTCGAGACATTCAGTACTTC

clone size: NA
J gene: TRBJ1-5
D gene: TRBD1
V gene: TRBV6-5
CDR3 protein: CASSYDRGFQPQHF
CDR3 DNA: TGTGCCAGCAGTTACGACAGGGGATTTCAGCCCCAGCATTTT

clone size: NA
J gene: TRBJ2-5
D gene: NA
V gene: TRBV28
CDR3 protein: CASSLRVGVGETQYF
CDR3 DNA: TGTGCCAGCAGCCTACGAGTGGGAGTGGGAGAGACCCAGTACTTC

clone size: NA
J gene: TRBJ1-1
D gene: NA
V gene: TRBV6-5
CDR3 protein: CAIKGVSGATEAFF
CDR3 DNA: TGTGCCATCAAGGGGGTGTCTGGGGCCACTGAAGCTTTCTTT

clone size: NA
J gene: TRBJ1-1
D gene: NA
V gene: TRBV11-2
CDR3 protein: CASSLEGRTEAFF
CDR3 DNA: TGTGCCAGCAGCTTGGAGGGAAGAACTGAAGCTTTCTTT

clone size: NA
J gene: TRBJ1-4
D gene: TRBD1
V gene: TRBV3-1/TRBV3-2
CDR3 protein: CASSQRTGAYYEKLFF
CDR3 DNA: TGTGCCAGCAGCCAACGGACAGGGGCCTACTACGAAAAACTGTTTTTT

clone size: NA
J gene: TRBJ2-7
D gene: NA
V gene: TRBV19
CDR3 protein: CASSVSSSYEQYF
CDR3 DNA: TGTGCCAGTAGTGTGTCGAGCTCCTACGAGCAGTACTTC

clone size: NA
J gene: TRBJ2-2
D gene: NA
V gene: TRBV7-9
CDR3 protein: CASSFSGHSTGELFF
CDR3 DNA: TGTGCCAGCAGCTTCTCCGGACATAGTACCGGGGAGCTGTTTTTT

clone size: once
J gene: TRBJ2-5
D gene: NA
V gene: TRBV5-1
CDR3 protein: CASSLDFKFGGGETQYF
CDR3 DNA: TGCGCCAGCAGCTTGGACTTTAAGTTCGGAGGAGGAGAGACCCAGTACTTC

clone size: NA
J gene: TRBJ1-1
D gene: NA
V gene: TRBV28
CDR3 protein: CASSESGPPNTEAFF
CDR3 DNA: TGTGCCAGCAGTGAATCAGGGCCCCCAAACACTGAAGCTTTCTTT

clone size: NA
J gene: TRBJ2-1
D gene: NA
V gene: TRBV11-2
CDR3 protein: CASSLRDEQFF
CDR3 DNA: TGTGCCAGCAGCTTGAGGGATGAGCAGTTCTTC

clone size: NA
J gene: TRBJ2-3
D gene: TRBD2
V gene: TRBV6-2/TRBV6-3
CDR3 protein: CASSYSTKPAGGFFGADTQYF
CDR3 DNA: TGTGCCAGCAGTTACAGCACTAAGCCAGCGGGAGGGTTTTTCGGCGCAGATACGCAGTATTTT

clone size: NA
J gene: TRBJ2-5
D gene: TRBD2
V gene: TRBV11-2
CDR3 protein: CASSVGLEETQYF
CDR3 DNA: TGTGCCAGCAGCGTAGGACTAGAAGAGACCCAGTACTTC

clone size: NA
J gene: TRBJ2-2
D gene: NA
V gene: TRBV28
CDR3 protein: CASSGGNTGELFF
CDR3 DNA: TGTGCCAGCAGCGGCGGGAACACCGGGGAGCTGTTTTTT

clone size: few
J gene: TRBJ2-1
D gene: TRBD2
V gene: TRBV7-2
CDR3 protein: CASSLAAGSYNEQFF
CDR3 DNA: TGTGCCAGCAGCTTAGCAGCGGGAAGCTACAATGAGCAGTTCTTC

clone size: NA
J gene: TRBJ2-1
D gene: NA
V gene: TRBV24-1
CDR3 protein: CATSDLSGLNGDEQFF
CDR3 DNA: TGTGCCACCAGTGATTTGTCGGGACTCAATGGAGATGAGCAGTTCTTC

clone size: NA
J gene: TRBJ2-1
D gene: TRBD2
V gene: TRBV5-1
CDR3 protein: CASSPRGGTSGSVEQFF
CDR3 DNA: TGCGCCAGCAGCCCACGGGGAGGGACTAGCGGGAGCGTTGAGCAGTTCTTC

clone size: NA
J gene: TRBJ1-1
D gene: NA
V gene: TRBV12-3/TRBV12-4
CDR3 protein: CASSLAPVEAFF
CDR3 DNA: TGTGCCAGCAGTTTAGCGCCGGTCGAAGCTTTCTTT

clone size: NA
J gene: TRBJ2-7
D gene: NA
V gene: TRBV27
CDR3 protein: CASSRTGLVGYEQYF
CDR3 DNA: TGTGCCAGCAGCAGAACAGGGCTCGTAGGTTACGAGCAGTACTTC

clone size: NA
J gene: TRBJ2-1
D gene: TRBD1
V gene: TRBV6-5
CDR3 protein: CASSSFQGANEQFF
CDR3 DNA: TGTGCCAGCAGTTCTTTTCAGGGGGCCAATGAGCAGTTCTTC

clone size: NA
J gene: TRBJ1-5
D gene: TRBD1
V gene: TRBV19
CDR3 protein: CASSPGTGIGPQHF
CDR3 DNA: TGTGCCAGTAGCCCTGGGACAGGCATAGGGCCCCAGCATTTT

clone size: NA
J gene: TRBJ1-2
D gene: NA
V gene: TRBV5-8
CDR3 protein: CASSLWGEDGYTF
CDR3 DNA: TGTGCCAGCAGCTTGTGGGGCGAAGATGGCTACACCTTC

clone size: once
J gene: TRBJ2-3
D gene: TRBD1
V gene: TRBV28
CDR3 protein: CASSLVTGVGADTQYF
CDR3 DNA: TGTGCCAGCAGTCTTGTGACAGGGGTCGGGGCAGATACGCAGTATTTT

clone size: NA
J gene: TRBJ1-1
D gene: NA
V gene: TRBV23-1
CDR3 protein: CASSQRGSLNTEAFF
CDR3 DNA: TGCGCCAGCAGTCAACGGGGGAGCTTGAACACTGAAGCTTTCTTT

clone size: NA
J gene: TRBJ1-5
D gene: TRBD1
V gene: TRBV19
CDR3 protein: CASSLTGVWSQPQHF
CDR3 DNA: TGTGCCAGTAGCCTGACAGGGGTATGGAGTCAGCCCCAGCATTTT

clone size: few
J gene: TRBJ1-1
D gene: TRBD1
V gene: TRBV25-1
CDR3 protein: CASSGTGRNTEAFF
CDR3 DNA: TGTGCCAGCTCCGGGACAGGGAGGAACACTGAAGCTTTCTTT

clone size: NA
J gene: TRBJ1-1
D gene: NA
V gene: TRBV7-8
CDR3 protein: CASSLRRGGLEAFF
CDR3 DNA: TGTGCCAGCAGCCTTCGGAGGGGGGGTCTTGAAGCTTTCTTT

clone size: NA
J gene: TRBJ1-1
D gene: NA
V gene: TRBV29-1
CDR3 protein: CSAKRTDWGEAFF
CDR3 DNA: TGCAGCGCCAAAAGGACAGATTGGGGTGAAGCTTTCTTT